This TCR beta chain was sequenced for a study of response to subunit inactivated influenza vaccine. TCRdb independently ran MiXCR on the RT-PCR reads; one entry per CDR3 protein. The data show approximately 530,000 distinct CDR3 sequences, roughly 13% seen once. J was trimmed by 2 bases and V by 5 bases; bases with no gene match: 6. The CDR3 length is 15 residues. Germline-derived CDR1 and CDR2 are DFQATT and SNEGSKA (reference sequence). Study observations and caveats: Authors suggested each seasonal influenza vaccination recruits few new T cells.

Concerning this clonotype: The target antigen is unknown.

This TCR derives from a man aged 50-60 years who received an inactivated influenza vaccine. This material consisted of PBMCs from blood, taken about 40 days after vaccination. The rearrangement joins TRBV20-1 to TRBJ2-3, with TRBD2 matching 11 bases. The CDR3 loop is CSAGRLAGITDTQYF. As DNA, the CDR3 is TGCAGTGCTGGGAGACTAGCGGGGATCACAGATACGCAGTATTTT.